Detailed here is one T cell receptor beta chain. These data belong to a study of blood T cell repertoires in COVID-19. About the research overall: Donors in the United States, Italy and Spain gave samples during acute or convalescent COVID-19. PBMCs, B-cell-depleted T cells, or T cells provided the cDNA or gDNA that made up the material.

The CDR3 has 16 residues. The germline V gene has CDR1 SGHRS and CDR2 YFSETQ. The junction had 13 bases not matched to a gene; V was cut back by 4 bases and J by 7 bases. Original handling: Quantification of nucleated cells was approximated via reference gene primer amplification. This table comes from immunoSEQ multiplex PCR, and its TCRdb copy is limited to in-frame clones, with some not included. Clonal size and the V and J genes are those of that table, whereas D and trimming came from the DNA. The profile shows around 150,000 clones, 60% to 80% of them singletons. This chain joins TRBV5-1 and TRBJ2-1; 8 nucleotides match TRBD2. This receptor was identified in a woman in her fifties or sixties with active or convalescent COVID-19. Sequenced sample: peripheral blood. The CDR3 reads CASSPVAGGFGNEQFF. In nucleotides, the CDR3 is TGCGCCAGCAGCCCCGTCGCGGGAGGATTCGGGAATGAGCAGTTCTTC.